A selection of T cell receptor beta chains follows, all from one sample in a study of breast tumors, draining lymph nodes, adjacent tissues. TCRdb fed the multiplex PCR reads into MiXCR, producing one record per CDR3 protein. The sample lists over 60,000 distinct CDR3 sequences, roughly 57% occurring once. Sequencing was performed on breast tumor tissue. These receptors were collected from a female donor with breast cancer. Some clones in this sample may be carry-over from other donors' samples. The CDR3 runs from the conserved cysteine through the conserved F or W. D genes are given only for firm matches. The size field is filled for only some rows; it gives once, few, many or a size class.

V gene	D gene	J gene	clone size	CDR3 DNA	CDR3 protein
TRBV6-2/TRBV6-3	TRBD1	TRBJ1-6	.	TGTGCCAGCAGTTCTCGGACAGGGACTAATTCACCCCTCCACTTT	CASSSRTGTNSPLHF
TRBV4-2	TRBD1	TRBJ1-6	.	TGTGCCAGCAGCAGCATTGACAGGGGGGAGAATTCACCCCTCCACTTT	CASSSIDRGENSPLHF
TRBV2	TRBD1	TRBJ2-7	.	TGTGCCAGCAGTGGTGGACAGCCGGGACAGGGGGACTACGAGCAGTACTTC	CASSGGQPGQGDYEQYF
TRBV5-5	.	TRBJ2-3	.	TGTGCCAGCACCCAGAACAGAGGGGGGGAAGATACGCAGTATTTT	CASTQNRGGEDTQYF
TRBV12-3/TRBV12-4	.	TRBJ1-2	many	TGTGCCAGCCGGGGGGGGACATCAAGGGATGGCTACACCTTC	CASRGGTSRDGYTF
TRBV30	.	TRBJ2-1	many	TGTGCCTGGAGTGCGGACAGCGCCTCATACAATGAGCAGTTCTTC	CAWSADSASYNEQFF
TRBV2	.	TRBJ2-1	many	TGTGCCAGGGGGGGCCTAACCAATGAGCAGTTCTTC	CARGGLTNEQFF
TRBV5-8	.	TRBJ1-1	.	TGTGCCAGCAGCTTGCTCTCCGGGGGGCAGGCGGAAGCTTTCTTT	CASSLLSGGQAEAFF
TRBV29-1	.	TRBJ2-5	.	TGCAGCGTTGGACTAGGGAACGTCCTCCAAGAGACCCAGTACTTC	CSVGLGNVLQETQYF
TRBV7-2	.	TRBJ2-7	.	TGTGCCAGCAGCTTCCCCCCGGGTAGGGAGCAGTACTTC	CASSFPPGREQYF
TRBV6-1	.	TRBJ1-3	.	TGTGCCAGTGACATCGTTGGAAACACCATATATTTT	CASDIVGNTIYF
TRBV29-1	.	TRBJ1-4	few	.	CSVVYYLGEDEQFFGPGTGEKLFF
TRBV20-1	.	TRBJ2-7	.	TGCAGTGCTAGACTGTGGGACGAGCAGTACTTC	CSARLWDEQYF
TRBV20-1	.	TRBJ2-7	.	TGCAGTGCTGCCCCGGGTGGCTACGGGCCGTACTTC	CSAAPGGYGPYF
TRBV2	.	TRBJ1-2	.	TGTGCCAGCAGCCGGCCGCTTCCGGCGCGTGGCTATACCTTC	CASSRPLPARGYTF
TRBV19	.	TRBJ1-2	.	TGTGCCAGCTGGGACGGCGACTATGGCTACACCTTC	CASWDGDYGYTF
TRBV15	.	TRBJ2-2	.	TGTGCCACCAGCCCAGGACCACACACCGGGGAGCTGTTTTTT	CATSPGPHTGELFF
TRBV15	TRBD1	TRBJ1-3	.	TGTGCCACCAGTCCTACAGGGGTCTCTGGAAACACCATATATTTT	CATSPTGVSGNTIYF
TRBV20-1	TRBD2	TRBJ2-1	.	TGCAGTGCTAGTCCGGGAGGGACTAGCTCCTACAATGAGCAGTTCTTC	CSASPGGTSSYNEQFF
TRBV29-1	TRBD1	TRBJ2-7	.	TGCAGCGTTGATAGCGGGTACGGGACAGGGGGCTACGAGCAGTACTTC	CSVDSGYGTGGYEQYF
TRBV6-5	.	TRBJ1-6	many	TGTGCCAGCAGTTGGACACAGAGTTTTAATTCACCCCTCCACTTT	CASSWTQSFNSPLHF
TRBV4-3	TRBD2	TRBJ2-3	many	TGCGCCAGCAGCCAAGCTAGCGGGAGGACGACAGATACGCAGTATTTT	CASSQASGRTTDTQYF
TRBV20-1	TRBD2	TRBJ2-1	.	TGCAGTGCTAGAGAAGTGGGGGGGTCCTCCTACAATGAGCAGTTCTTC	CSAREVGGSSYNEQFF
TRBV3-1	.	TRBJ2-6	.	TGTGCCAGCAGCCAGTCTGGGGCCAACGTCCTGACTTTC	CASSQSGANVLTF
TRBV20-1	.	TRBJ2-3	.	TGCAGTGCTCGACAGGGTTGGACTGAAGCTACTAGCGGAGGAGGGACAGATACGCAGTATTTT	CSARQGWTEATSGGGTDTQYF
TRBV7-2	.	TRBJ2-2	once	TGTGCCAGCAGCTCCCCGGGGTACCGGCCCACCGAGGAGCTGTTTTTT	CASSSPGYRPTEELFF
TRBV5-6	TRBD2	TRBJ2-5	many	TGTGCCAGCAGCTACCTGAGACCAGCGGGGGTTGAGACCCAGTACTTC	CASSYLRPAGVETQYF
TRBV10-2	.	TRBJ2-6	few	TGCGCCAGCAACAACGGCCCAGCCCCACCTGGGGCCAACGTCCTGACTTTC	CASNNGPAPPGANVLTF
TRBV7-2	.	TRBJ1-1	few	TGTGCCAGCAGCTTAAGGGCCGGGGACGGGAACACTGAAGCTTTCTTT	CASSLRAGDGNTEAFF
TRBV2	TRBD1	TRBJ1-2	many	TGTGCCAGCAGACAGGGGTCAAACTATGGCTACACCTTC	CASRQGSNYGYTF
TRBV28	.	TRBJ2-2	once	TGTGCCTGCAGGGAACAGGGCGGGTCCGGGGAGCTGTTTTTT	CACREQGGSGELFF
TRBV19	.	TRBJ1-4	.	TGTGCCAGTAGTATTCAAGGGACCTGGGATGAAAAACTGTTTTTT	CASSIQGTWDEKLFF
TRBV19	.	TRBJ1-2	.	TGTGCCAGTAGTATTCCGCCGTCAGATGGCTACACCTTC	CASSIPPSDGYTF
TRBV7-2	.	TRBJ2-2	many	TGTGCCAGCAGCTGGGGAGAGGGGGAGCTGTTTTTT	CASSWGEGELFF
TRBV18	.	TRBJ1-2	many	TGTGCCAGCTCACCCAGGGAAGGACAGAAGGGCTATGGCTACACCTTC	CASSPREGQKGYGYTF
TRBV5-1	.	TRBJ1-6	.	TGCGCCAGCAGCGAGGGGGATTCACCCCTCCACTTT	CASSEGDSPLHF
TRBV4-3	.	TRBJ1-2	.	TGCGCCAGCAGCCAAGATGAGGGCTATGGCTACACCTTC	CASSQDEGYGYTF
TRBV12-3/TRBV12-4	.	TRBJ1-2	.	TGTGCCAGCATCCACCGAGCCGAGGGGGGGACACGAAAAGGCTACACCTTC	CASIHRAEGGTRKGYTF
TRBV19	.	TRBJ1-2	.	TGTGCCAGTAGTATAGCCCGAGGGGGCTATGGCTACACCTTC	CASSIARGGYGYTF
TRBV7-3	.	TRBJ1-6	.	TGTGCCAGCAGCCCTCGGGGTTCCTATAATTCACCCCTCCACTTT	CASSPRGSYNSPLHF
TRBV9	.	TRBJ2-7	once	TGTGCCAGCAGCCCTTACGGGGTTACCTTCTACGAGCAGTACTTC	CASSPYGVTFYEQYF
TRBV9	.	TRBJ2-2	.	TGTGCCAGCAGCGTAGGTGAAGGGGGCACCGGGGAGCTGTTTTTT	CASSVGEGGTGELFF
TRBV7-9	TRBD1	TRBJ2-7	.	TGTGCCAGCAGTCATGGGACAGTGGTCTCCTACGAGCAGTACTTC	CASSHGTVVSYEQYF
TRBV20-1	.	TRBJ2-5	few	TGCAGTGCTAGAGTTCTTATCGGGGGAGAGACCCAGTACTTC	CSARVLIGGETQYF
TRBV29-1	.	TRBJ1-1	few	TGCAGCGGCGTTTGGGACACTGAAGCTTTCTTT	CSGVWDTEAFF
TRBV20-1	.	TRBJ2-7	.	TGCAGTGCCTGGAGTAGGAGGTTTAGCTCCTACGAGCAGTACTTC	CSAWSRRFSSYEQYF